Presented here are 30 T cell receptor beta chains from one specimen sequenced in a study of T cell clonotyping in hematopoietic cell transplantation. Time point specified: recipient sample about 28 days before transplant, after cytoreduction. Some clones are missing from TCRdb's copy, which holds only in-frame ones; the method was immunoSEQ multiplex PCR. The table lists 25,000 to 30,000 clones, approximately 77% of them singletons. Sequencing was performed on peripheral blood mononuclear cells, taken before stem cell transplant. The receptor set was obtained from a man aged 40-55 years with acute myeloid leukemia. Some clones in this sample may be carry-over from other donors' samples.

This chain uses TRBV7-8 with TRBJ2-3; 9 bases agree with TRBD2. V was pared by 1 base and J by 4 bases, with 9 bases of the junction left unmatched. The CDR3 has 17 residues. CDR1 is SGHVS and CDR2 is FQNEAQ in the germline V gene. Here the CDR3 reads CASSLEGTSFSADTQYF. In DNA, the CDR3 is TGTGCCAGCAGCTTAGAGGGGACTAGCTTTTCGGCAGATACGCAGTATTTT.

The chain recombines TRBV30 with TRBJ2-7; 7 nucleotides match TRBD1. V shed 3 bases, J shed 2 bases, and the junction held 7 bases outside the gene matches. The germline gives CDR1 GTSNPN, CDR2 SVGIG (reference sequence). This CDR3 region has 14 residues. The DNA for the CDR3 is TGTGCCTGGAGGGGTACCGGGACAGCCTACGAGCAGTACTTC. Protein product: CAWRGTGTAYEQYF.

The V call is TRBV11-2, the J call TRBJ1-3, with a possible D match to TRBD1 (6 bases). The V and J ends lost 5 bases and 4 bases respectively, with 15 bases between them. CDR3 length: 15 residues. Germline CDR1 and CDR2: SGHAT and FQNNGV. The CDR3, as DNA: TGTGCCAGCAGCCCGACAGGAAAAAGGGGAAACACCATATATTTT. Translated, it gives CASSPTGKRGNTIYF.

This chain connects TRBV7-9 to TRBJ2-1, with TRBD1 matching over 10 bases. CDR1 and CDR2 from the germline V gene are SEHNR and FQNEAQ (reference sequence). The V and J ends lost 5 bases and 11 bases, in that order; junction bases with no gene match: 9. This CDR3 has 14 residues. Here the CDR3 reads CASSAAGTGEKQFF. CDR3 nucleotides: TGTGCCAGCAGCGCAGCCGGGACAGGGGAAAAGCAGTTCTTC.

J is TRBJ1-1 and V is TRBV11-1; D is ambiguous. The CDR3 spans 15 residues. Germline V CDR1 and CDR2: SGHAT, FQDESV (reference sequence). The V end lost 2 bases, the J end lost 6 bases, and 16 bases lay between the germline ends. CDR3 loop: CASSLLRTPRAEAFF. The CDR3 coding sequence is TGTGCCAGCAGCTTACTCCGGACCCCGAGGGCTGAAGCTTTCTTT.

The J gene is TRBJ2-3, the V gene TRBV5-1; D tentatively reads TRBD1 or TRBD2 (5 bases each). The length of the CDR3 is 14 residues. Germline lookup yields CDR1 SGHRS and CDR2 YFSETQ. V shed 4 bases and J shed 7 bases, with 16 bases lying between them. CDR3 region: CASSPDTGLNTQYF. The CDR3 DNA reads TGCGCCAGCAGCCCAGACACGGGGCTAAATACGCAGTATTTT.

The chain couples TRBV4-1 to TRBJ2-7, with D perhaps being TRBD1 or TRBD2 (6 bases each). The CDR3 is made up of 18 amino acids. V was shortened by 2 bases and J by 6 bases, with 26 bases between the two germline ends. The V gene's germline CDR1 is MGHRA and CDR2 YSYEKL. The CDR3 nucleotides read TGCGCCAGCAGCCAATACCCCCCCGGGGGCAGGGTAATTCGCGAGCAGTACTTC. It specifies CASSQYPPGGRVIREQYF.

The chain recombines TRBV4-2 with TRBJ2-7; 11 nucleotides agree with TRBD2. V shed 0 bases and J 4 bases; nucleotides not matched to a gene: 5. This CDR3 contains 16 residues. Germline assignment: CDR1 LGHNA and CDR2 YNFKEQ. The CDR3 DNA reads as TGTGCCAGCAGCCAAGATATAGCGGGGGGGATATACGAGCAGTACTTC. The encoded protein is CASSQDIAGGIYEQYF.

The chain employs TRBV5-8 and TRBJ2-7; D is unresolved. The CDR3 length is 11 residues. The germline V gene encodes CDR1 SGHTS and CDR2 YDEGEE. V was pared by 1 base and J by 4 bases, with 3 bases between. For the CDR3, the DNA is TGTGCCAGCAGCTTGAGGTACGAGCAGTACTTC. Encoded protein: CASSLRYEQYF.

In the case of this clone: Compared with germline, one end of the junction differs, possibly owing to a read error. The chain joins TRBV7-7 to TRBJ2-2, with D possibly being TRBD1 (6 bases). The germline V gene has CDR1 SSHAT and CDR2 FNYEAQ (reference sequence). The CDR3 has 14 amino acids. The CDR3 DNA sequence: TGTGCTAGCAGCTTAGGGGGGAACACCGGGGAGCTGTTTTTT. Translating it yields CASSLGGNTGELFF.

V and J are TRBV4-3 and TRBJ1-2, with D maybe TRBD1 (6 bases). The CDR3 sequence is 14 residues long. The V gene lost 1 base and the J gene lost 2 bases, with 8 bases spanning the gap. From germline, CDR1 is LGHNA and CDR2 YSLEER. The CDR3 sequence: CASSQARGNYGYTF. In DNA, the CDR3 is TGCGCCAGCAGCCAAGCCAGGGGAAACTATGGCTACACCTTC.

V and J are TRBV11-2 and TRBJ1-5; D possibly corresponds to TRBD1 (5 bases). Germline V gene lookup returns CDR1 SGHAT and CDR2 FQNNGV. Trimming took 5 bases from V and 6 from J, leaving 14 bases between them. This CDR3 is 14 amino acids long. The CDR3 bases are TGTGCCAGCAGCCGTTCCGGGGCTAGTCAGCCCCAGCATTTT. This codes for CASSRSGASQPQHF.

The rearrangement joins TRBV7-2 to TRBJ1-2; 11 positions match TRBD1. With V trimmed by 5 bases and J by 5 bases, 7 bases remained unmatched. The germline V gene has CDR1 SGHTA and CDR2 FQGNSA. The CDR3 is 15 amino acids. CDR3 in amino acids: CASSPGQGGRYGYTF. Written as DNA, the CDR3 is TGTGCCAGCAGCCCGGGACAGGGGGGGAGGTATGGCTACACCTTC.

The rearrangement joins TRBV5-6 to TRBJ1-2; possible D gene TRBD1, 5 bases. The V gene's germline CDR1 is SGHDT and CDR2 YYEEEE. Trimming stripped 4 bases from V and 8 bases from J, with 12 bases between. The CDR3 loop spans 12 amino acids. The CDR3 DNA is TGTGCCAGCAGCGTGGGGGGTGGGGGCTACACCTTC. Translated, it gives CASSVGGGGYTF.

The rearrangement joins TRBV2 to TRBJ1-4; D possibly corresponds to TRBD1 (6 bases). This CDR3 has 14 residues. Trimming cost V 10 bases and J 3 bases, with 15 bases left between them. Germline lookup yields CDR1 SNHLY and CDR2 FYNNEI. This CDR3 reads CATSQGSPNEKLFF. CDR3 sequence (DNA): TGTGCCACCTCCCAGGGGAGCCCTAATGAAAAACTGTTTTTT.

For this clone: This specimen includes other DNA sequences encoding the same CDR3. V and J are TRBV5-1 and TRBJ2-5; the D is unclear. This CDR3 region has 11 residues. CDR1 SGHRS and CDR2 YFSETQ come from the germline V gene. V was shortened by 2 bases and J by 2 bases, with 1 base between the two germline ends. CDR3 amino acids: CASSLQETQYF. CDR3 DNA sequence: TGCGCCAGCAGCTTACAAGAGACCCAGTACTTC.

The gene calls are TRBV19 and TRBJ2-7; maybe TRBD1 (6 bases). CDR3 length equals 13 residues. V lost 2 bases and J lost 4, with 9 bases in between. From germline, CDR1 is LNHDA and CDR2 SQIVND (reference sequence). The CDR3, as DNA: TGTGCCAGTAGTATAAGCAGGGGATACGAGCAGTACTTC. Translated: CASSISRGYEQYF.

This rearrangement joins TRBV7-6 to TRBJ1-1; D ambiguous. This CDR3 region has 13 residues. CDR1 SGHVS and CDR2 FNYEAQ come from the germline V gene. Trimming shortened V by 4 bases and J by 5 bases, and 11 bases separated the two germline ends. The CDR3 is CASSSPRETEAFF. The CDR3 bases are TGTGCCAGCAGCTCCCCTCGGGAGACTGAAGCTTTCTTT. The whole variable domain, filled in from reference TRBV7-6 and TRBJ1-1, reads GAGVSQSPRYKVTKRGQDVALRCDPISGHVSLYWYRQALGQGPEFLTYFNYEAQQDKSGLPNDRFSAERPEGSISTLTIQRTEQRDSAMYRCASSSPRETEAFFGQGTRLTVV.

The chain employs TRBV5-5 and TRBJ2-7, with D perhaps matching TRBD1 (8 bases). This CDR3 contains 15 residues. CDR1 SGHKS and CDR2 YYEKEE come from the germline V gene (reference sequence). Trimming left V 4 bases short and J 3 bases short, with 17 bases between. CDR3 in amino acids: CASSPSGTGNYEQYF. The CDR3 DNA follows: TGTGCCAGCAGCCCGAGCGGGACAGGAAACTACGAGCAGTACTTC.

This chain joins TRBV6-1 and TRBJ1-1, with TRBD1 as a possible D gene (6 bases). The germline V gene has CDR1 MNHNS and CDR2 SASEGT. The CDR3 runs 12 residues. With 7 bases removed from V and 5 bases from J, the gap between germline ends came to 11 bases. CDR3 bases: TGTGCCAGCATCGAGGGGGGAACTGAAGCTTTCTTT. This codes for CASIEGGTEAFF.

The V gene is TRBV6-5, the J gene TRBJ2-1; tentative D call: TRBD1 (6 bases). Germline-derived CDR1 and CDR2 are MNHEY and SVGAGI. The CDR3 loop spans 12 amino acids. The ends were cut back, 6 bases at V and 8 bases at J, with 11 bases in the middle. The CDR3 DNA reads TGTGCCAGCAGAACAGGGCTGGATGAGCAGTTCTTC. Translation gives CASRTGLDEQFF.

This clone was seen a few times. The chain carries TRBV28 and TRBJ2-1; D uncertain. The CDR3 is 11 residues long. The V end lost 3 bases, the J end lost 8 bases, and 5 bases lay between the germline ends. The germline CDR1 and CDR2 sequences are MDHEN and SYDVKM. The CDR3 DNA reads TGTGCCAGCAGTTTGGTTCATGAGCAGTTCTTC. This translates into CASSLVHEQFF.

V is TRBV6-6 and J is TRBJ2-7; 10 nucleotides line up with TRBD2. With 2 bases clipped from V and 6 bases from J, the junction kept 7 bases outside the gene matches. CDR1 MNHNY and CDR2 SVGAGI come from the germline V gene (reference sequence). The CDR3 loop spans 15 amino acids. This chain's CDR3 is CASSYTDSGRTEQYF. The CDR3 DNA is TGTGCCAGCAGTTACACGGATAGCGGGAGGACCGAGCAGTACTTC.

This clone was picked up a small number of times. The genes are TRBV21-1 and TRBJ1-6. TRBV21-1 counts as a pseudogene. This CDR3 contains 19 residues. The CDR3 loop is CASSSPGSLVGSYNSPLHF. CDR3 DNA sequence: TGTGCCAGCAGCTCCCCGGGGTCCCTAGTAGGATCCTATAATTCACCCCTCCACTTT.

The chain uses TRBV6-6 and TRBJ2-7, with 12 bases lining up with TRBD2. Germline trimming cut 8 bases from V and 6 bases from J; bases unmatched to any gene: 5. Per the germline V gene, CDR1 is MNHNY and CDR2 is SVGAGI (reference sequence). The CDR3 covers 13 residues. Written as DNA, the CDR3 is TGTGCCAGCGCACTAGCGGGGGGTCGCGAGCAGTACTTC. It encodes CASALAGGREQYF.

This clone was seen a single time. The rearrangement uses TRBV10-3 and TRBJ1-3; 10 bases agree with TRBD1. This CDR3 spans 17 amino acids. From germline, CDR1 is ENHRY and CDR2 SYGVKD. V lost 6 bases, J lost 0 bases, and 8 bases stayed unmatched. For the CDR3, the DNA is TGTGCCATCAGACCGGGACAGGGGACCCCCTCTGGAAACACCATATATTTT. Protein product: CAIRPGQGTPSGNTIYF.

The CDR3 nucleotides are TGCGCCAGCAGCCAAGCTAATCTTGTGGCGTTCGACGAGCAGTACTTC. This sequence encodes CASSQANLVAFDEQYF. This rearrangement joins TRBV4-1 to TRBJ2-7, with D hard to call. The CDR3 loop spans 16 amino acids. Germline V gene lookup returns CDR1 MGHRA and CDR2 YSYEKL. Between the trimmed V and J ends, which lost 1 base and 5 bases, there was a span of 18 bases.

The rearrangement joins TRBV5-1 to TRBJ1-4, with a possible D match to TRBD1 (5 bases). V was cut by 4 bases and J by 8 bases, with 18 bases left in between. Germline V gives CDR1 SGHRS, CDR2 YFSETQ. This CDR3 has 15 residues. Here the CDR3 DNA reads TGCGCCAGCAGCGGGAGAGGGGTAGGAGAAGAAAAACTGTTTTTT. It is translated as CASSGRGVGEEKLFF.

This clone was detected a few times. The rearrangement links TRBV28 to TRBJ1-2; 9 bases map to TRBD1. The CDR3 runs 13 residues. The V gene's germline CDR1 is MDHEN and CDR2 SYDVKM. V shed 5 bases and J 8 bases; nucleotides not matched to a gene: 6. The CDR3 nucleotides are TGTGCCAGCAGTCTACAGGGGGCTGGGGGCTACACCTTC. Encoded protein: CASSLQGAGGYTF.

This chain connects TRBV10-3 to TRBJ1-2, with D hard to call. CDR1 and CDR2 (germline): ENHRY, SYGVKD. The CDR3 totals 13 residues. V dropped 6 bases and J dropped 8 bases, with 16 bases sitting between them. DNA for the CDR3: TGTGCCATCAGCCAAAACCTAGAGGGAGGCTACACCTTC. Amino acid sequence: CAISQNLEGGYTF.